Listed here are 4 T cell receptor beta chains from one sample, sequenced in a study of blood T cell repertoires in COVID-19. Generated by immunoSEQ multiplex PCR, the TCRdb table keeps only in-frame clones and is missing some. Of 300,000 to 400,000 clones in the sample, more than 75% are singletons; the top ten hold around 8%. Input material: peripheral blood. The receptors here all came from a woman between 50 and 59 years old who had recovered from COVID-19.

The chain couples TRBV2 to TRBJ2-1; 8 positions match TRBD1. CDR1 and CDR2 from the germline V gene are SNHLY and FYNNEI. This CDR3 is 16 amino acids long. Trimming at V came to 1 base and at J to 9 bases, leaving 11 bases not matched to a gene. Here the CDR3 reads CASSEGWQGAHSEQFF. The CDR3, as DNA: TGTGCCAGCAGTGAAGGGTGGCAGGGGGCACACAGTGAGCAGTTCTTC.

The chain is built from TRBV30 and TRBJ1-6; D is ambiguous. There are 16 residues in the CDR3. Trimming removed 0 bases from V and 7 bases from J, with 16 bases in between. Germline lookup yields CDR1 GTSNPN and CDR2 SVGIG (reference sequence). The CDR3 sequence is CAWSVTGQAGNSPLHF. The CDR3 nucleotides are TGTGCCTGGAGTGTAACTGGGCAGGCGGGAAATTCACCCCTCCACTTT.

As regards this clone: This same CDR3 is encoded by further DNA sequences in the sample. This rearrangement joins TRBV6-5 to TRBJ1-2; 10 bases are shared with TRBD1. CDR1 MNHEY and CDR2 SVGAGI come from the germline V gene. Germline trimming cut 2 bases from V and 2 bases from J; bases unmatched to any gene: 2. The CDR3 length is 15 residues. CDR3 DNA: TGTGCCAGCAGTTACCTGGGACAGGGGAACTATGGCTACACCTTC. Its protein product is CASSYLGQGNYGYTF.

J is TRBJ2-3 and V is TRBV27; no firm D call. This CDR3 contains 13 residues. V dropped 2 bases and J dropped 3 bases, with 6 bases sitting between them. The germline CDR1 and CDR2 sequences are MNHEY and SMNVEV (reference sequence). The CDR3 loop reads CASSLQATDTQYF. Written as DNA, the CDR3 is TGTGCCAGCAGTTTACAGGCGACAGATACGCAGTATTTT.